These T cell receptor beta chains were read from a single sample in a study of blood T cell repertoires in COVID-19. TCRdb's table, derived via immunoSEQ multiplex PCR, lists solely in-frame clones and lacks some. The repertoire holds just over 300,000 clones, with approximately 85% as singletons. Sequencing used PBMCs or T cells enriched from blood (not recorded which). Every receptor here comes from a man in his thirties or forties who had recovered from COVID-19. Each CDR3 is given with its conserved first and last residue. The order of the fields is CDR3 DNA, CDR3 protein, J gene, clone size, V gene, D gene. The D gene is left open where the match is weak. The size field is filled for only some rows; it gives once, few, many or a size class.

CDR3nt: TGTGCCAGCAGCCAAGAGTACGGTTTCACTGAAGCTTTCTTT
CDR3aa: CASSQEYGFTEAFF
j_gene: TRBJ1-1
abundance: NA
v_gene: TRBV3-1/TRBV3-2
d_gene: NA

CDR3nt: TGTGCCAGCAGTAGGGACAGTAGAAACACCATATATTTT
CDR3aa: CASSRDSRNTIYF
j_gene: TRBJ1-3
abundance: NA
v_gene: TRBV9
d_gene: TRBD1

CDR3nt: TGTGCCAGCAGTTACGGTCGGGAGACCCAGTACTTC
CDR3aa: CASSYGRETQYF
j_gene: TRBJ2-5
abundance: few
v_gene: TRBV6-2/TRBV6-3
d_gene: NA

CDR3nt: TGTGCCAGCAGCCCCCGCCCAGGGATCTACGAGCAGTACTTC
CDR3aa: CASSPRPGIYEQYF
j_gene: TRBJ2-7
abundance: NA
v_gene: TRBV7-2
d_gene: NA

CDR3nt: TGTGCCAGCAAAGGACAGGGTGGGACCGGGGAGCTGTTTTTT
CDR3aa: CASKGQGGTGELFF
j_gene: TRBJ2-2
abundance: NA
v_gene: TRBV2
d_gene: TRBD1

CDR3nt: TGTGCCAGTACAGACAGGGGCCAGTCCGGGGAGCTGTTTTTT
CDR3aa: CASTDRGQSGELFF
j_gene: TRBJ2-2
abundance: NA
v_gene: TRBV11-3
d_gene: TRBD1

CDR3nt: TGTGCCAGCAGGCCGGCAGGGTATGGCTACACCTTC
CDR3aa: CASRPAGYGYTF
j_gene: TRBJ1-2
abundance: NA
v_gene: TRBV6-5
d_gene: NA

CDR3nt: TGTGCCTGGCGATCGGACAGGAACGCTGAAGCTTTCTTT
CDR3aa: CAWRSDRNAEAFF
j_gene: TRBJ1-1
abundance: NA
v_gene: TRBV30
d_gene: TRBD1

CDR3nt: TGCGCCAGCAGCCAAGATTGGGGCAGGGGCGTTTTCTTT
CDR3aa: CASSQDWGRGVFF
j_gene: TRBJ1-1
abundance: NA
v_gene: TRBV4-3
d_gene: NA

CDR3nt: TGTGCCAGCAGCCAAAACAGGCATAGTACTTATGGCTACACCTTC
CDR3aa: CASSQNRHSTYGYTF
j_gene: TRBJ1-2
abundance: NA
v_gene: TRBV3-1/TRBV3-2
d_gene: NA

CDR3nt: TGTGCCAGCAGCCGATCAGGACTAGCGGGAAACATTCAGTACTTC
CDR3aa: CASSRSGLAGNIQYF
j_gene: TRBJ2-4
abundance: NA
v_gene: TRBV6-4
d_gene: TRBD2

CDR3nt: TGTGCCAGTAGTTTAACAGGGGGACGGGTAAAGACCCAGTACTTC
CDR3aa: CASSLTGGRVKTQYF
j_gene: TRBJ2-5
abundance: NA
v_gene: TRBV19
d_gene: TRBD1

CDR3nt: TGTGCCAGCAGCAGAGGACAGGGCGCTTCCTCCTACGAGCAGTACTTC
CDR3aa: CASSRGQGASSYEQYF
j_gene: TRBJ2-7
abundance: once
v_gene: TRBV7-2
d_gene: TRBD1

CDR3nt: TGTGCCAGCATCCCTTGGACAGGGAGCACAGATACGCAGTATTTT
CDR3aa: CASIPWTGSTDTQYF
j_gene: TRBJ2-3
abundance: NA
v_gene: TRBV6-6
d_gene: TRBD1

CDR3nt: TGTGCCAGCAGCAACGGCGGGGGGCCCACCTACGAGCAGTACTTC
CDR3aa: CASSNGGGPTYEQYF
j_gene: TRBJ2-7
abundance: once
v_gene: TRBV11-2
d_gene: TRBD2

CDR3nt: TGTGCCAGCAGTTTACAGTCAAACTACGAGCAGTACTTC
CDR3aa: CASSLQSNYEQYF
j_gene: TRBJ2-7
abundance: few
v_gene: TRBV12-3/TRBV12-4
d_gene: NA

CDR3nt: TGTGCCAGCTCCGGGGCGGGGAGCTCCTACGAGCAGTACTTC
CDR3aa: CASSGAGSSYEQYF
j_gene: TRBJ2-7
abundance: NA
v_gene: TRBV25-1
d_gene: NA

CDR3nt: TGTGCCAGTATAGGCAGAAGGGTAAGGGGGCAGGATCAGCCCCAGCATTTT
CDR3aa: CASIGRRVRGQDQPQHF
j_gene: TRBJ1-5
abundance: NA
v_gene: TRBV19
d_gene: TRBD1

CDR3nt: TGTGCCAGCAGCTTAGATCTAGGCGTGAACACTGAAGCTTTCTTT
CDR3aa: CASSLDLGVNTEAFF
j_gene: TRBJ1-1
abundance: NA
v_gene: TRBV7-9
d_gene: NA

CDR3nt: TGTGCCAGCAGCATAGGACAGGGTCGAGTATCCGGGGAGCTGTTTTTT
CDR3aa: CASSIGQGRVSGELFF
j_gene: TRBJ2-2
abundance: NA
v_gene: TRBV7-8
d_gene: TRBD1

CDR3nt: TGTGCCAGCGGAGTGGAAGGGACCCAGTACTTC
CDR3aa: CASGVEGTQYF
j_gene: TRBJ2-5
abundance: NA
v_gene: TRBV2
d_gene: NA

CDR3nt: TGTGCCAGCAAGACTATATGGGGAGGCAATGGCTACACCTTC
CDR3aa: CASKTIWGGNGYTF
j_gene: TRBJ1-2
abundance: NA
v_gene: TRBV5-6
d_gene: NA

CDR3nt: TGTGCCAGCAGCCCGGGGGGACACACTGAAGCTTTCTTT
CDR3aa: CASSPGGHTEAFF
j_gene: TRBJ1-1
abundance: few
v_gene: TRBV5-6
d_gene: NA

CDR3nt: TGTGCCAGCAGCGAGGGGAACAGGGGGGGGAGAAACATTCAGTACTTC
CDR3aa: CASSEGNRGGRNIQYF
j_gene: TRBJ2-4
abundance: NA
v_gene: TRBV5-4
d_gene: NA

CDR3nt: TGTGCCAGCAGCCTTGCACCGGGACAGGGGAGTGAAAAACTGTTTTTT
CDR3aa: CASSLAPGQGSEKLFF
j_gene: TRBJ1-4
abundance: NA
v_gene: TRBV3-1/TRBV3-2
d_gene: TRBD1

CDR3nt: TGTGCCAGCAGCCCCTCCAGGGAGGTAATCGGCTATGGCTACACCTTC
CDR3aa: CASSPSREVIGYGYTF
j_gene: TRBJ1-2
abundance: NA
v_gene: TRBV7-9
d_gene: NA

CDR3nt: TGTGCCAGCAGCTTAGTTCTGGGGGCAGGGGGCAATCGTTTGTTCTTC
CDR3aa: CASSLVLGAGGNRLFF
j_gene: TRBJ2-1
abundance: few
v_gene: TRBV7-9
d_gene: TRBD1

CDR3nt: TGTGCCAGCAGCTTACGGACAGTGACTTCACCCCTCCACTTT
CDR3aa: CASSLRTVTSPLHF
j_gene: TRBJ1-6
abundance: NA
v_gene: TRBV11-1
d_gene: NA

CDR3nt: TGCAGCGTTGAGTTCAGCAGGGGGGAGAACACTGAAGCTTTCTTT
CDR3aa: CSVEFSRGENTEAFF
j_gene: TRBJ1-1
abundance: NA
v_gene: TRBV29-1
d_gene: TRBD1

CDR3nt: TGTGCCAGCAGTCCGCGACAAGGGGCTTTCACTGAAGCTTTCTTT
CDR3aa: CASSPRQGAFTEAFF
j_gene: TRBJ1-1
abundance: once
v_gene: TRBV27
d_gene: NA

CDR3nt: TGTGCCAGCAGTTACCAGATTTCTGGGACAACCTACGAGCAGTACTTC
CDR3aa: CASSYQISGTTYEQYF
j_gene: TRBJ2-7
abundance: NA
v_gene: TRBV6-5
d_gene: NA

CDR3nt: TGTGCCAGCAGCAGACAGGGGGCGGGTGGCTACACCTTC
CDR3aa: CASSRQGAGGYTF
j_gene: TRBJ1-2
abundance: NA
v_gene: TRBV4-2
d_gene: TRBD1

CDR3nt: TGTGCCAGCAGTGACTCGGAAACAGCCACCTACGAGCAGTACTTC
CDR3aa: CASSDSETATYEQYF
j_gene: TRBJ2-7
abundance: NA
v_gene: TRBV6-4
d_gene: NA

CDR3nt: TGTGCCAGCTCCCCTCCGGGGGGGCGTTTGAATGAGCAGTTCTTC
CDR3aa: CASSPPGGRLNEQFF
j_gene: TRBJ2-1
abundance: once
v_gene: TRBV7-9
d_gene: TRBD2

CDR3nt: TGCAGCGTTGAAGACGACAGGGAGCAGTACTTC
CDR3aa: CSVEDDREQYF
j_gene: TRBJ2-7
abundance: NA
v_gene: TRBV29-1
d_gene: NA

CDR3nt: TGTGCCAGCAGCTTCGTCGGGGTTAACACTGAAGCTTTCTTT
CDR3aa: CASSFVGVNTEAFF
j_gene: TRBJ1-1
abundance: few
v_gene: TRBV5-4
d_gene: NA

CDR3nt: TGTGCCAGCAGCTTAAGAAGACAGAACACTGAAGCTTTCTTT
CDR3aa: CASSLRRQNTEAFF
j_gene: TRBJ1-1
abundance: NA
v_gene: TRBV5-4
d_gene: NA

CDR3nt: TGTGCCAGCAGTCCCCGGGGAGGGCTCTGGGAGACCCAGTACTTC
CDR3aa: CASSPRGGLWETQYF
j_gene: TRBJ2-5
abundance: NA
v_gene: TRBV6-2/TRBV6-3
d_gene: TRBD2

CDR3nt: TGTGCCAGCAGCTCCTCAGAGGCAGCTCAGCCCCAGCATTTT
CDR3aa: CASSSSEAAQPQHF
j_gene: TRBJ1-5
abundance: NA
v_gene: TRBV7-2
d_gene: NA

CDR3nt: TGTGCCACCAGTGACAGTAACTATGGCTACACCTTC
CDR3aa: CATSDSNYGYTF
j_gene: TRBJ1-2
abundance: few
v_gene: TRBV24-1
d_gene: NA

CDR3nt: TGTGCCAGCAGCCTGGGACAAGGAAATCAGCCCCAGCATTTT
CDR3aa: CASSLGQGNQPQHF
j_gene: TRBJ1-5
abundance: NA
v_gene: TRBV7-9
d_gene: NA

CDR3nt: TGTGCCTGGAGTGTAAAGGGGGCACGCTACGAGCAGTACTTC
CDR3aa: CAWSVKGARYEQYF
j_gene: TRBJ2-7
abundance: NA
v_gene: TRBV30
d_gene: TRBD1

CDR3nt: TGTGCCAGCAGTTGGGGGCCGGGGGGCTACACCTTC
CDR3aa: CASSWGPGGYTF
j_gene: TRBJ1-2
abundance: once
v_gene: TRBV12-3/TRBV12-4
d_gene: NA

CDR3nt: TGTGCCATCAGCAAAGGGACAGGGTCGACAGATACGCAGTATTTT
CDR3aa: CAISKGTGSTDTQYF
j_gene: TRBJ2-3
abundance: NA
v_gene: TRBV10-3
d_gene: TRBD1